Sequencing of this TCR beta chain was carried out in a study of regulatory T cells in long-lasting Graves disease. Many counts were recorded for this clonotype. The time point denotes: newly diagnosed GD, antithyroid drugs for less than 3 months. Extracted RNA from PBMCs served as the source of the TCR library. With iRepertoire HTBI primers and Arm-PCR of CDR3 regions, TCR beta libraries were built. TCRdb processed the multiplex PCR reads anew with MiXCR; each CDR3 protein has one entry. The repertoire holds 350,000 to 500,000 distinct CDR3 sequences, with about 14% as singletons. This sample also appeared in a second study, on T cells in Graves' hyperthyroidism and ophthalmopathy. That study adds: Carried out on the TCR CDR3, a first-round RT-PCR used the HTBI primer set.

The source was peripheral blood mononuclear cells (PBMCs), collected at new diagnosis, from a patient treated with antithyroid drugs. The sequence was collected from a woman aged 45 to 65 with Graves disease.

In DNA form, the CDR3 reads TGTGCCAGCAGTCCTACCGGGTACGGCAATGAGCAGTTCTTC. The encoded protein is CASSPTGYGNEQFF. This chain joins TRBV28 and TRBJ2-1; D is ambiguous. CDR3 length equals 14 residues. V lost 5 bases, J lost 6 bases, and 14 bases lay in between. The germline CDR1 and CDR2 sequences are MDHEN and SYDVKM.